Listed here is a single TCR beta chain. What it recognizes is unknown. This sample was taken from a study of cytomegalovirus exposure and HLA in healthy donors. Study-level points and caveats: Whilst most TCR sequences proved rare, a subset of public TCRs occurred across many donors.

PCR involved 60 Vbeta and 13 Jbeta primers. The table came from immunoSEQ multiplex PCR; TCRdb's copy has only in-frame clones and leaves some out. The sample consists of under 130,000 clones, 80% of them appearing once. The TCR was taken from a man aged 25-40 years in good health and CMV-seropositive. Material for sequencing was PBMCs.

The CDR3 is CASSQGGARVRLSEAFF. The CDR3 DNA follows: TGCGCCAGCAGCCAAGGTGGGGCCAGGGTGAGATTGTCTGAAGCTTTCTTT. V and J are TRBV4-1 and TRBJ1-1; D may be TRBD1 (5 bases). Trimming removed 1 base from V and 6 bases from J, with 21 bases in between. The germline V gene has CDR1 MGHRA and CDR2 YSYEKL. This CDR3 is 17 amino acids long.